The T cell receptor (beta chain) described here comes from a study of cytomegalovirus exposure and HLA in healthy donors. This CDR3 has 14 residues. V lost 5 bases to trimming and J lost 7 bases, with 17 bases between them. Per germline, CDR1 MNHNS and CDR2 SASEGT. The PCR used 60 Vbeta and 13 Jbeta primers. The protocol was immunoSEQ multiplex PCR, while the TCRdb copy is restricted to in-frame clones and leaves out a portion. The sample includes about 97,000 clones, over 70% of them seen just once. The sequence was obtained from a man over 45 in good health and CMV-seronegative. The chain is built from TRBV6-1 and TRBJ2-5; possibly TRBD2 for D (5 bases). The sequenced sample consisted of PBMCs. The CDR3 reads CASSTFTTAGTQYF. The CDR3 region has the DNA TGTGCCAGCAGTACCTTTACGACTGCGGGGACCCAGTACTTC.